The sequence of this T cell receptor (beta chain) was determined in a study of cytomegalovirus exposure and HLA in healthy donors. Study-level findings and limits: With high specificity and sensitivity, the classifier reportedly diagnosed cytomegalovirus status. First-cohort TCR clusters tended to co-occur in the approximately 110 validation repertoires, a later analysis found.

Produced via immunoSEQ multiplex PCR; TCRdb's table is partial and in-frame only. The sample contains 150,000 or so clones, roughly nine tenths of which appear only once. Germline V gives CDR1 SGDLS, CDR2 YYNGEE. The ends lost 4 bases at V and 6 bases at J; junction bases unmatched: 3. This CDR3 region has 14 residues. This clone was seen only once. Its antigen is unidentified. This chain joins TRBV9 and TRBJ1-4; TRBD1 agrees at 10 bases. Sequencing input: PBMCs. This TCR came from a woman under 30 in good health and CMV-seropositive. The CDR3 protein is CASSTGTGDEKLFF. CDR3 bases: TGTGCCAGCAGCACCGGGACAGGGGATGAAAAACTGTTTTTT.